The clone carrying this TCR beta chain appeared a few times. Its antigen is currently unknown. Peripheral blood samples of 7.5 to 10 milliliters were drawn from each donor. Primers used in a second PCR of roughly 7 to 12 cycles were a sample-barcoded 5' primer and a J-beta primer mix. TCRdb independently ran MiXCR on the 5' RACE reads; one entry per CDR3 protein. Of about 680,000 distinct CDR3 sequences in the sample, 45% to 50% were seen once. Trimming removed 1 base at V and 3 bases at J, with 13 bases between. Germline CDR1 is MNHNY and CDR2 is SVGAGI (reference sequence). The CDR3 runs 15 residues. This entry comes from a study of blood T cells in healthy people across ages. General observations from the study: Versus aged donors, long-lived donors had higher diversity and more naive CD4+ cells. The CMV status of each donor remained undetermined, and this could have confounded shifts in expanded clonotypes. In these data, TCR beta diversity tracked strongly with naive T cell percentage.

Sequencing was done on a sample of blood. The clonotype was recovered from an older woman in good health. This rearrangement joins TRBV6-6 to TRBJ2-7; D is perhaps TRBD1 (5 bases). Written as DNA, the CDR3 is TGTGCCAGCAGTTACTTTCAGGGTCAGGACTACGAGCAGTACTTC. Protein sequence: CASSYFQGQDYEQYF.